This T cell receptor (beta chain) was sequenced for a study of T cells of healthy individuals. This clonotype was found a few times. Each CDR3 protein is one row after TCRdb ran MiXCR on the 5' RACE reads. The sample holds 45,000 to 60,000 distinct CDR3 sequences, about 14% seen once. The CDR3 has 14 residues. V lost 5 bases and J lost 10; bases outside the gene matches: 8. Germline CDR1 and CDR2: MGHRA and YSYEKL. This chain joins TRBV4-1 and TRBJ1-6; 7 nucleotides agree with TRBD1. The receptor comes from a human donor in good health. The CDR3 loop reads CASSDRTGGSPLHF. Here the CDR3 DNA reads TGCGCCAGCAGCGATAGGACAGGAGGGTCACCCCTCCACTTT.